These 24 T cell receptor beta chains share one sample of origin, sequenced in a study of T cell responses to AZD1222 COVID-19 vaccine. Sequenced by immunoSEQ multiplex PCR; TCRdb stores in-frame clones only, minus some. The table records over 55,000 clones, roughly 84% of them present only once. This specimen consisted of peripheral blood, obtained on day 0 of AZD1222 vaccination. The receptors were gathered from an adult in good health.

The chain combines TRBV2 with TRBJ2-2, with TRBD2 as a possible D gene (5 bases). The CDR3 runs to 15 residues. Deletions cut 8 bases from V and 3 bases from J, with 16 bases between. Germline V CDR1 and CDR2: SNHLY, FYNNEI. CDR3 DNA: TGTGCCAGCTCTATGACTACTCCCGACACCGGGGAGCTGTTTTTT. This codes for CASSMTTPDTGELFF. The full variable domain, rest sourced from reference TRBV2 and TRBJ2-2, is EPEVTQTPSHQVTQMGQEVILRCVPISNHLYFYWYRQILGQKVEFLVSFYNNEISEKSEIFDDQFSVERPDGSNFTLKIRSTKLEDSAMYFCASSMTTPDTGELFFGEGSRLTVL.

The rearrangement joins TRBV27 to TRBJ1-3; the D is unclear. Trimming removed 2 bases from V and 4 bases from J, with 6 bases in between. CDR1 is MNHEY and CDR2 is SMNVEV in the germline V gene (reference sequence). This CDR3 is built from 13 residues. In DNA, the CDR3 is TGTGCCAGCAGTTTAAGTGGGGGAAACACCATATATTTT. Protein product: CASSLSGGNTIYF.

The chain couples TRBV7-9 to TRBJ2-7; the match to TRBD2 covers 7 bases. The CDR3 totals 13 residues. Germline V lookup: CDR1 SEHNR, CDR2 FQNEAQ (reference sequence). V gave up 4 bases and J gave up 2 bases; unmatched junction bases: 2. The chain's CDR3 is CASSSGRAYEQYF. DNA for the CDR3: TGTGCCAGCAGCTCGGGGAGGGCCTACGAGCAGTACTTC.

The rearrangement links TRBV28 to TRBJ1-2; no clear D. Between the trimmed V and J ends, which lost 2 bases and 2 bases, there was a span of 9 bases. The CDR3 covers 14 residues. Looked up from germline, CDR1 is MDHEN and CDR2 is SYDVKM. The CDR3 DNA is TGTGCCAGCAGTTTACTTGAGCTAAACTATGGCTACACCTTC. This encodes CASSLLELNYGYTF.

The chain employs TRBV4-1 and TRBJ2-5; the match to TRBD2 covers 7 bases. The CDR3 contains 15 residues. J was trimmed by 2 bases and V by 1 base; bases with no gene match: 4. CDR1 is MGHRA, CDR2 YSYEKL, per germline. CDR3 DNA sequence: TGCGCCAGCAGCCAAGGCCCTAGCGGACAAGAGACCCAGTACTTC. Translated: CASSQGPSGQETQYF.

The rearrangement uses TRBV10-2 and TRBJ1-6; D gene uncertain. Trimming removed 7 bases from V and 9 bases from J, with 13 bases in between. From germline, CDR1 is WSHSY and CDR2 SAAADI. There are 13 residues in the CDR3. The CDR3 reads CASTQTQISPLHF. The DNA of the CDR3 is TGCGCCAGCACACAAACTCAGATTTCACCCCTCCACTTT.

The V call is TRBV28, the J call TRBJ1-5; 8 bases match TRBD1. CDR3 length: 18 residues. Unmatched junction bases numbered 10, after V lost 2 bases and J lost 1 base. The germline V gene encodes CDR1 MDHEN and CDR2 SYDVKM. The CDR3 is CASSLRQGNFQSNQPQHF. CDR3 nucleotide sequence: TGTGCCAGCAGTTTACGACAGGGGAACTTTCAAAGCAATCAGCCCCAGCATTTT.

This clone was counted once. V usage is TRBV3-1 (or the pseudogene TRBV3-2) and J usage is TRBJ2-3, with unresolved D. With 2 bases removed from V and 4 bases from J, the gap between germline ends came to 7 bases. Germline V gene lookup returns CDR1 LGHDT and CDR2 YNNKEL (reference sequence). This CDR3 has 13 residues. The CDR3 DNA is TGTGCCAGCAGCCAAATGGTCTCAGATACGCAGTATTTT. Protein product: CASSQMVSDTQYF.

For the CDR3, the DNA is TGTGCCAGCAGCTTAGGGGGGCGGGGTGGCCTCTCCTACAATGAGCAGTTCTTC. It specifies CASSLGGRGGLSYNEQFF. The genes are TRBV13 and TRBJ2-1; D possibly corresponds to TRBD2 (6 bases). The germline V gene has CDR1 PRHDT and CDR2 FYEKMQ (reference sequence). V was clipped by 0 bases and J by 0 bases, with 15 bases between them. CDR3 length equals 18 residues. The full variable domain, in which reference TRBV13 and TRBJ2-1 provide the parts outside the CDR3, is AAGVIQSPRHLIKEKRETATLKCYPIPRHDTVYWYQQGPGQDPQFLISFYEKMQSDKGSIPDRFSAQQFSDYHSELNMSSLELGDSALYFCASSLGGRGGLSYNEQFFGPGTRLTVL.

This clone has only a few counts. The rearrangement uses TRBV5-5 and TRBJ2-5; 7 bases align to TRBD1. The CDR3 sequence is 15 residues long. Germline CDR1 is SGHKS and CDR2 is YYEKEE (reference sequence). V trimming: 4 bases; J trimming: 1 base; junction bases outside the gene matches: 7. The CDR3 coding sequence is TGTGCCAGCAGCCCGATGACAGGGACCCAAGAGACCCAGTACTTC. This translates into CASSPMTGTQETQYF.

This sequence joins TRBV7-6 and TRBJ2-7; no clear D gene. V was shortened by 4 bases and J by 7 bases, with 11 bases between the two germline ends. The CDR3 loop spans 12 amino acids. CDR1 and CDR2 (germline): SGHVS, FNYEAQ. For the CDR3, the DNA is TGTGCCAGCAGCTCGAGCCCGGTTGAGCAGTACTTC. This translates into CASSSSPVEQYF.

This chain joins TRBV9 and TRBJ1-1; D gene ambiguous. The CDR3 is 14 amino acids. Looked up from germline, CDR1 is SGDLS and CDR2 is YYNGEE. The ends were cut back, 0 bases at V and 4 bases at J, with 10 bases in the middle. CDR3 nucleotide sequence: TGTGCCAGCAGCGTAGGAGGGTTGAGCACTGAAGCTTTCTTT. Residues: CASSVGGLSTEAFF.

The J gene is TRBJ2-3, the V gene TRBV9, with 7 nucleotides matching TRBD1. In germline, CDR1 is SGDLS, CDR2 YYNGEE. The V gene end was trimmed by 2 bases and the J gene end by 3 bases; junction bases not matched to a gene: 12. This CDR3 is built from 17 residues. CDR3 DNA sequence: TGTGCCAGCAGCGTCTCGACAGGGAGTAGGGGTACAGATACGCAGTATTTT. Translating it yields CASSVSTGSRGTDTQYF. Full variable domain (rest looked up from reference TRBV9 and TRBJ2-3): DSGVTQTPKHLITATGQRVTLRCSPRSGDLSVYWYQQSLDQGLQFLIQYYNGEERAKGNILERFSAQQFPDLHSELNLSSLELGDSALYFCASSVSTGSRGTDTQYFGPGTRLTVL.

Only a few counts were recorded for this clone. This chain links TRBV19 with TRBJ2-7; D is perhaps TRBD1 (5 bases). Germline V CDR1 and CDR2: LNHDA, SQIVND (reference sequence). The CDR3 extends over 13 amino acids. V lost 10 bases to trimming and J lost 3 bases, with 16 bases between them. This CDR3 reads CAINRIPLYEQYF. In DNA form, the CDR3 reads TGTGCCATTAACAGGATCCCCCTCTACGAGCAGTACTTC.

The J gene is TRBJ1-6, the V gene TRBV4-2; maybe TRBD1 (6 bases). There are 16 residues in the CDR3. Trimming removed 3 bases at V and 7 bases at J, with 16 bases between. From germline, CDR1 is LGHNA and CDR2 YNFKEQ. This CDR3 reads CASSQPSEGGNSPLHF. CDR3 DNA sequence: TGTGCCAGCAGCCAGCCTAGTGAGGGGGGGAATTCACCCCTCCACTTT.

This rearrangement joins TRBV5-1 to TRBJ2-7; TRBD2 might be the D (7 bases). Per the germline V gene, CDR1 is SGHRS and CDR2 is YFSETQ. V was trimmed by 0 bases and J by 6 bases, leaving 13 bases between them. The CDR3 loop spans 14 amino acids. The DNA for the CDR3 is TGCGCCAGCAGCTTGGGCGGGGCGGGGGCCGAGCAGTACTTC. This codes for CASSLGGAGAEQYF.

V and J are TRBV19 and TRBJ2-2, with unresolved D. This CDR3 comprises 12 residues. Germline V gene sequence: CDR1 LNHDA, CDR2 SQIVND (reference sequence). The V and J ends lost 5 bases and 8 bases respectively, with 9 bases between them. The CDR3 sequence is CASSWAAGELFF. The DNA for the CDR3 is TGTGCCAGTAGTTGGGCGGCTGGGGAGCTGTTTTTT.

The rearrangement uses TRBV28 and TRBJ1-5, with D possibly being TRBD1 (5 bases). Germline values: CDR1 MDHEN, CDR2 SYDVKM. Between the trimmed V and J ends, which lost 6 bases and 3 bases, there was a span of 15 bases. The CDR3 loop spans 15 amino acids. CDR3 sequence reads: CASRDSDGHNQPQHF. The CDR3 DNA follows: TGTGCCAGCAGGGACTCTGACGGACACAATCAGCCCCAGCATTTT.

This rearrangement joins TRBV6-1 to TRBJ1-2; D unclear. The germline CDR1 and CDR2 sequences are MNHNS and SASEGT. Trimming removed 1 base from V and 13 bases from J, with 7 bases in between. The CDR3 has 10 amino acids. The CDR3 DNA sequence: TGTGCCAGCAGTGAAGAGGCAGGCACCTTC. Protein sequence: CASSEEAGTF.

The count of this clone is one. The gene calls are TRBV7-8 and TRBJ1-3, with 10 nucleotides matching TRBD1. Trimming took 2 bases from V and 0 from J; bases not matched to a gene: 10. The length of the CDR3 is 19 residues. CDR1 is SGHVS, CDR2 FQNEAQ, per germline. DNA for the CDR3: TGTGCCAGCAGCTTACTTAGGGACAGGGGCATGAGCTCTGGAAACACCATATATTTT. This gives the protein CASSLLRDRGMSSGNTIYF.

The V call is TRBV3-1 (or the pseudogene TRBV3-2), the J call TRBJ1-4, with D hard to call. V was clipped by 4 bases and J by 8 bases, with 17 bases between them. The CDR3 loop spans 15 amino acids. Germline V gives CDR1 LGHDT, CDR2 YNNKEL (reference sequence). CDR3 region: CASSLTPDLGEKLFF. In DNA, the CDR3 is TGTGCCAGCAGCCTTACCCCTGACTTGGGGGAAAAACTGTTTTTT.

The chain has TRBV18 and TRBJ1-4; D not resolved. The CDR3 extends over 14 amino acids. V was shortened by 6 bases and J by 4 bases, with 12 bases between the two germline ends. The germline gives CDR1 KGHSH, CDR2 LQKENI. CDR3 loop: CASSTSPGNEKLFF. As DNA, the CDR3 is TGTGCCAGCTCCACGTCCCCCGGTAATGAAAAACTGTTTTTT. The whole variable domain, filled in from reference TRBV18 and TRBJ1-4, reads NAGVMQNPRHLVRRRGQEARLRCSPMKGHSHVYWYRQLPEEGLKFMVYLQKENIIDESGMPKERFSAEFPKEGPSILRIQQVVRGDSAAYFCASSTSPGNEKLFFGSGTQLSVL.

V gene TRBV7-2 combines with J gene TRBJ1-2; D not certain. This CDR3 contains 14 residues. The V end was cut by 4 bases, the J end by 0 bases, with 9 bases between. Germline V gives CDR1 SGHTA, CDR2 FQGNSA. The CDR3 protein is CASSWTEANYGYTF. The CDR3 region has the DNA TGTGCCAGCAGCTGGACGGAAGCTAACTATGGCTACACCTTC.

This sequence joins TRBV18 and TRBJ2-5; D assignment may be TRBD1 or TRBD2 (6 bases each). Germline assignment: CDR1 KGHSH and CDR2 LQKENI. This CDR3 is 15 amino acids long. With 3 bases removed from V and 6 bases from J, the gap between germline ends came to 17 bases. CDR3 bases: TGTGCCAGCTCACCCCCTTCGGGGGCCGGGAAGACCCAGTACTTC. This codes for CASSPPSGAGKTQYF.